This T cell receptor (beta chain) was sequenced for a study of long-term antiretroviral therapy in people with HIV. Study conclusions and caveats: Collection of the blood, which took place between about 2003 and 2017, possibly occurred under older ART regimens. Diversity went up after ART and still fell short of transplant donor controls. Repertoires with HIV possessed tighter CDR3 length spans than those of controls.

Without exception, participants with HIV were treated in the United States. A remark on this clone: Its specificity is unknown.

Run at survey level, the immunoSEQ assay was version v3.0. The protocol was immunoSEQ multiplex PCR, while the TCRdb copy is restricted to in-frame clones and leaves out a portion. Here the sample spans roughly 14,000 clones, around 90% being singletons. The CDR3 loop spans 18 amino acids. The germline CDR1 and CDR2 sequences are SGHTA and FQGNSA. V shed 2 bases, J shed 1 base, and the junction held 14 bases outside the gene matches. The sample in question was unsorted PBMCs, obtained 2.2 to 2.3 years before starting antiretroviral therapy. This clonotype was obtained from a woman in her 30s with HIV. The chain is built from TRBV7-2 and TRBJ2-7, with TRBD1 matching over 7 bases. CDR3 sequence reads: CASSLRRPQGTVSYEQYF. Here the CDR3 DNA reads TGTGCCAGCAGCTTACGCCGCCCCCAGGGGACAGTATCCTACGAGCAGTACTTC.